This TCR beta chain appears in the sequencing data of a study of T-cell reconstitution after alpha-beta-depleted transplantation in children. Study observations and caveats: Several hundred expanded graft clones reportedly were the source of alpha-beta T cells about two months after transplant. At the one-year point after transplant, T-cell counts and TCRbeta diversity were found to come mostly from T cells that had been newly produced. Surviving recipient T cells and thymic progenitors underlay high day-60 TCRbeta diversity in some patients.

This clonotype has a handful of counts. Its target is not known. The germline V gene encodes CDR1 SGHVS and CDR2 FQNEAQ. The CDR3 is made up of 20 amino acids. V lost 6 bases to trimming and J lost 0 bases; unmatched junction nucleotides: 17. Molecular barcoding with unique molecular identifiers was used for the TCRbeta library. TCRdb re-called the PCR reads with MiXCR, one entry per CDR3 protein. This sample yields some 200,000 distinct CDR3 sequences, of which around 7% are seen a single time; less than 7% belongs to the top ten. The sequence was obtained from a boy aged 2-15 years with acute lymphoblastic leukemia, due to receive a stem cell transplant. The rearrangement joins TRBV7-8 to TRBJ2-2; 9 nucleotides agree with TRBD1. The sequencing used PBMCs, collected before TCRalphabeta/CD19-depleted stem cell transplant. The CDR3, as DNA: TGTGCCAGCAGGCGGTTGGGACAGGGTCCACTTCTCGCGAACACCGGGGAGCTGTTTTTT. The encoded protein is CASRRLGQGPLLANTGELFF.